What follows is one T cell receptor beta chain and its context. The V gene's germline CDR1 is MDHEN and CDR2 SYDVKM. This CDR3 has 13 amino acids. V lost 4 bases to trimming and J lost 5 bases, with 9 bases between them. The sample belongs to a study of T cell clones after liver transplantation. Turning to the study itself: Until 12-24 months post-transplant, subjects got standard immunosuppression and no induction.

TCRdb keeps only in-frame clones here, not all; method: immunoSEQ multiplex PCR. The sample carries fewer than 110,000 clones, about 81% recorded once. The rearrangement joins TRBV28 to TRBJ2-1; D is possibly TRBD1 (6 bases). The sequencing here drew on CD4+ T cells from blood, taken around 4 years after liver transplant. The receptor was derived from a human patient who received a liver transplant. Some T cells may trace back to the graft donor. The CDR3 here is CASSSGGHNEQFF. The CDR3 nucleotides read TGTGCCAGCAGTTCTGGGGGCCACAATGAGCAGTTCTTC. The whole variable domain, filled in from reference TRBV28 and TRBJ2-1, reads DVKVTQSSRYLVKRTGEKVFLECVQDMDHENMFWYRQDPGLGLRLIYFSYDVKMKEKGDIPEGYSVSREKKERFSLILESASTNQTSMYLCASSSGGHNEQFFGPGTRLTVL.